Below, 31 T cell receptor beta chains from the same sample are listed, as sequenced in a study of CD8+ T cells in alopecia areata (dated by TCRdb to the late 2010s). The intended sense of this specimen's treatment or condition label: oral pan-JAK inhibitor, 5-10 mg twice daily. Library method: the immunoSEQ multiplex PCR assay. For TCR sequencing, RNA was extracted from every sample and reverse transcribed into cDNA to serve as template. This immuneACCESS table, as held by TCRdb, lists in-frame sequences with V and J called but not all clones. Of the missing ones, under half trace to an unresolved V gene in checked studies; the others have no known cause. The sample table holds some 190,000 clones, of which approximately 49% were seen once. The ten largest clones take up around 9.1% of the sample. Sample: CD8+ T cells sorted from blood, taken at week 52, from a patient treated with tofacitinib. These receptors came from a human donor with alopecia areata.

The chain uses TRBV6-5 and TRBJ1-5; possible D gene TRBD1, 5 bases. CDR3 length: 14 amino acids. Germline V gene data show CDR1 as MNHEY and CDR2 as SVGAGI. V gave up 6 bases and J gave up 1 base, with 10 bases separating them. The CDR3 nucleotides read TGTGCCAGCAGACCCGGGGGAAGCAATCAGCCCCAGCATTTT. Protein: CASRPGGSNQPQHF.

In this sample, this clone turned up a few times. The CDR3 DNA reads TGTGCCAGCAGCCGGAACACTGAAGCTTTCTTT. Its translation: CASSRNTEAFF. The chain has TRBV7-9 and TRBJ1-1; D ambiguous. The CDR3 is 11 residues long. Germline assignment: CDR1 SEHNR and CDR2 FQNEAQ (reference sequence). V was clipped by 5 bases and J by 1 base, with 2 bases between them.

The genes are TRBV7-6 and TRBJ2-1, with 10 positions matching TRBD1. J lost 5 bases, V lost 6 bases, and 16 bases had no gene match. The CDR3 length is 18 residues. Germline V gene data show CDR1 as SGHVS and CDR2 as FNYEAQ. CDR3 protein: CASRPLPDGTGDHNEQFF. In DNA, the CDR3 is TGTGCCAGCAGACCATTACCCGATGGGACAGGGGATCACAATGAGCAGTTCTTC.

The chain links TRBV6-5 to TRBJ1-1; D is undetermined. The CDR3 has 13 residues. Germline CDR1 and CDR2: MNHEY and SVGAGI. Deletions cut 0 bases from V and 7 bases from J, with 9 bases between. The CDR3, as DNA: TGTGCCAGCAGTTACTCGATAAGCATTGAAGCTTTCTTT. Its protein product is CASSYSISIEAFF.

V gene TRBV10-2 combines with J gene TRBJ2-3; 8 bases fit TRBD2. Germline lookup yields CDR1 WSHSY and CDR2 SAAADI. V shed 2 bases, J shed 3 bases, and the junction held 4 bases outside the gene matches. The CDR3 totals 15 residues. CDR3 DNA sequence: TGCGCCAGCAGTGAGGCAATAGCGGGGACAGATACGCAGTATTTT. Amino acid sequence: CASSEAIAGTDTQYF.

The rearrangement joins TRBV29-1 to TRBJ1-2; D is possibly TRBD1 (6 bases). V was shortened by 2 bases and J by 7 bases, with 8 bases between the two germline ends. Germline V gives CDR1 SQVTM, CDR2 ANQGSEA. The CDR3 is made up of 11 amino acids. The CDR3 reads CSVETGPGYTF. The CDR3 coding sequence is TGCAGCGTTGAAACAGGGCCTGGCTACACCTTC. The full variable domain, rest sourced from reference TRBV29-1 and TRBJ1-2, is SAVISQKPSRDICQRGTSLTIQCQVDSQVTMMFWYRQQPGQSLTLIATANQGSEATYESGFVIDKFPISRPNLTFSTLTVSNMSPEDSSIYLCSVETGPGYTFGSGTRLTVV.

This rearrangement joins TRBV30 to TRBJ2-7; 9 bases match TRBD1. With V trimmed by 2 bases and J by 5 bases, 4 bases remained unmatched. This CDR3 has 13 amino acids. From germline, CDR1 is GTSNPN and CDR2 SVGIG (reference sequence). CDR3 sequence (DNA): TGTGCCTGGAGTATTACAGGGGGCGACGAGCAGTACTTC. The encoded protein is CAWSITGGDEQYF.

This clone was detected a few times. The chain employs TRBV5-4 and TRBJ2-7; 8 bases agree with TRBD1. The CDR3 loop spans 13 amino acids. The V and J ends lost 2 bases and 3 bases, in that order; junction bases with no gene match: 1. Germline V gives CDR1 SGHNT, CDR2 YYREEE (reference sequence). This CDR3 is CASSFGTGYEQYF. The CDR3 DNA follows: TGTGCCAGCAGCTTTGGGACAGGCTACGAGCAGTACTTC.

The table lists this clone with a few counts. This sequence joins TRBV4-1 and TRBJ2-1; D gene ambiguous. There are 12 residues in the CDR3. The germline CDR1 and CDR2 sequences are MGHRA and YSYEKL. Trimming removed 4 bases at V and 8 bases at J, with 9 bases between. The chain's CDR3 is CASSPGGHEQFF. The CDR3 region has the DNA TGCGCCAGCAGCCCCGGTGGCCATGAGCAGTTCTTC.

The chain carries TRBV7-2 and TRBJ2-3; D gene unclear. Germline CDR1 and CDR2: SGHTA and FQGNSA. The CDR3 runs to 16 residues. The germline V and J ends were trimmed by 1 base and 4 bases, with 15 bases remaining between them. The CDR3 DNA reads TGTGCCAGCAGCTTAGGCGGAGCCGAGGTTCCAGATACGCAGTATTTT. This translates into CASSLGGAEVPDTQYF.

The chain links TRBV27 to TRBJ2-2, with D perhaps TRBD2 (7 bases). CDR1 and CDR2 from the germline V gene are MNHEY and SMNVEV (reference sequence). Trimming shortened V by 7 bases and J by 0 bases, and 15 bases separated the two germline ends. This CDR3 has 16 amino acids. CDR3 sequence reads: CASIPFGGPNTGELFF. CDR3 nucleotides: TGTGCCAGCATCCCCTTCGGGGGGCCGAACACCGGGGAGCTGTTTTTT.

This sequence joins TRBV29-1 and TRBJ1-2, with a possible D match to TRBD1 (5 bases). V was shortened by 7 bases and J by 10 bases, with 10 bases between the two germline ends. CDR3 length: 9 residues. Germline assignment: CDR1 SQVTM and CDR2 ANQGSEA. The CDR3, as DNA: TGCAGCGACAGGTTTGACTACACCTTC. Protein: CSDRFDYTF. The full variable domain, completed using reference TRBV29-1 and TRBJ1-2, is SAVISQKPSRDICQRGTSLTIQCQVDSQVTMMFWYRQQPGQSLTLIATANQGSEATYESGFVIDKFPISRPNLTFSTLTVSNMSPEDSSIYLCSDRFDYTFGSGTRLTVV.

V and J are TRBV5-6 and TRBJ1-1, with a possible D match to TRBD1 (5 bases). Trimming removed 5 bases at V and 3 bases at J, with 8 bases between. The CDR3 spans 12 residues. CDR1 is SGHDT and CDR2 is YYEEEE in the germline V gene. CDR3 residues: CASSWGDTEAFF. DNA for the CDR3: TGTGCCAGCAGTTGGGGGGACACTGAAGCTTTCTTT.

This rearrangement joins TRBV6-5 to TRBJ2-3; 7 bases map to TRBD2. This CDR3 spans 15 amino acids. V lost 5 bases, J lost 5 bases, and 10 bases stayed unmatched. Germline values: CDR1 MNHEY, CDR2 SVGAGI. The CDR3 protein is CASSTSVGLEDTQYF. CDR3 sequence (DNA): TGTGCCAGCAGTACTAGCGTCGGGTTGGAAGATACGCAGTATTTT.

This clone was picked up many times. J is TRBJ1-2 and V is TRBV4-1; possible D gene TRBD1, 6 bases. The CDR3 is 16 amino acids. Per germline, CDR1 MGHRA and CDR2 YSYEKL. Trimming pared 0 bases from V and 4 bases from J, leaving 15 bases between. The CDR3 DNA reads as TGCGCCAGCAGCCAAGAGTCGGGACATACCGTCTATGGCTACACCTTC. Protein sequence: CASSQESGHTVYGYTF.

V gene TRBV11-3 combines with J gene TRBJ2-7; D is unclear. The CDR3 consists of 11 residues. From germline, CDR1 is SGHNT and CDR2 YENEEA. V was trimmed by 1 base and J by 7 bases, leaving 5 bases between them. CDR3 DNA sequence: TGTGCCAGCAGCTTAGGTCGTGAGCAGTACTTC. Protein product: CASSLGREQYF.

This chain links TRBV10-3 with TRBJ2-7; 7 bases align to TRBD1. The junction had 10 bases not matched to a gene; V was cut back by 3 bases and J by 5 bases. Germline V lookup: CDR1 ENHRY, CDR2 SYGVKD. The CDR3 runs to 15 residues. In nucleotides, the CDR3 is TGTGCCATCAGTGACGTGGCAGGGGGTAAGAACGAGCAGTACTTC. This encodes CAISDVAGGKNEQYF.

V usage is TRBV5-4 and J usage is TRBJ2-5; D remains unclear. The CDR3 runs 11 residues. Germline lookup yields CDR1 SGHNT and CDR2 YYREEE (reference sequence). V dropped 3 bases and J dropped 2 bases, with 2 bases sitting between them. The CDR3 nucleotides are TGTGCCAGCAGCTCACAAGAGACCCAGTACTTC. Its translation is CASSSQETQYF.

This clone has only a few counts. This chain connects TRBV6-5 to TRBJ1-1; no clear D. The CDR3 is 16 amino acids. Germline V gives CDR1 MNHEY, CDR2 SVGAGI. V gave up 0 bases and J gave up 1 base, with 12 bases separating them. For the CDR3, the DNA is TGTGCCAGCAGTTACTCGATGGTGGTGGGGAACACTGAAGCTTTCTTT. Its protein is CASSYSMVVGNTEAFF.

The rearrangement joins TRBV4-1 to TRBJ1-5; TRBD1 matches 8 bases. The CDR3 length is 14 residues. Germline V gene data show CDR1 as MGHRA and CDR2 as YSYEKL. The V segment lost 1 base and the J segment 9 bases; nucleotides outside the gene matches: 5. CDR3 DNA sequence: TGCGCCAGCAGCCAAGCACAGGGGGATTGGCCCCAGCATTTT. This sequence encodes CASSQAQGDWPQHF.

The V gene is TRBV4-1, the J gene TRBJ2-7; 10 bases are shared with TRBD1. This CDR3 is 16 amino acids long. The junction had 6 bases not matched to a gene; V was cut back by 1 base and J by 3 bases. The germline gives CDR1 MGHRA, CDR2 YSYEKL. The CDR3 region is CASSQAVGQGFYEQYF. The CDR3 bases are TGCGCCAGCAGCCAAGCGGTGGGACAGGGGTTCTACGAGCAGTACTTC.

J is TRBJ1-5 and V is TRBV5-6, with TRBD1 identical over 11 bases. The V and J ends lost 3 bases and 1 base, in that order; junction bases with no gene match: 9. The germline V gene encodes CDR1 SGHDT and CDR2 YYEEEE. The length of the CDR3 is 18 residues. As DNA, the CDR3 is TGTGCCAGCAGCTACTGGACAGGGGGCGCATGGAGCAATCAGCCCCAGCATTTT. It codes for CASSYWTGGAWSNQPQHF.

With respect to this clone: This specimen includes other DNA sequences encoding the same CDR3. The chain carries TRBV29-1 and TRBJ1-2; D unresolved. The CDR3 consists of 12 residues. Germline CDR1 SQVTM, CDR2 ANQGSEA. V lost 6 bases, J lost 3 bases, and 11 bases lay in between. The CDR3 DNA sequence: TGCAGCGTACGGACCGACTACTATGGCTACACCTTC. Amino acid sequence: CSVRTDYYGYTF.

There are a few counts of this clone. J is TRBJ2-1 and V is TRBV6-5, with no clear D. CDR1 is MNHEY, CDR2 SVGAGI, per germline. Trimming stripped 6 bases from V and 6 bases from J, with 9 bases between. CDR3 length equals 12 residues. This CDR3 reads CASSQFGNEQFF. In nucleotides, the CDR3 is TGTGCCAGCAGCCAATTTGGCAATGAGCAGTTCTTC.

A remark on this clone: The sample holds other DNA sequences that translate to the same CDR3. In DNA form, the CDR3 reads TGTGCCAGTCGGGGAGGCTCCTACGAGCAGTACTTC. It is translated as CASRGGSYEQYF. The rearrangement links TRBV2 to TRBJ2-7; D possibly corresponds to TRBD2 (6 bases). The CDR3 covers 12 residues. V was pared by 9 bases and J by 0 bases, with 9 bases between. Germline V gene sequence: CDR1 SNHLY, CDR2 FYNNEI.

The CDR3 region is CSAGPPEHF. The CDR3, as DNA: TGCAGCGCCGGACCCCCGGAGCATTTT. The genes are TRBV29-1 and TRBJ1-5; D gene unclear. CDR3 length: 9 residues. Germline lookup yields CDR1 SQVTM and CDR2 ANQGSEA. Trimming cost V 7 bases and J 14 bases, with 12 bases left between them.

The table lists this clone with a few counts. This sequence joins TRBV9 and TRBJ2-3; TRBD2 matches at 8 bases. This CDR3 is built from 14 residues. The junction had 2 bases not matched to a gene; V was cut back by 4 bases and J by 1 base. Looked up from germline, CDR1 is SGDLS and CDR2 is YYNGEE. The CDR3: CASSNSGGTDTQYF. The DNA for the CDR3 is TGTGCCAGCAGCAATAGCGGGGGCACAGATACGCAGTATTTT.

This clone occurred a few times. The CDR3, as DNA: TGTGCCACCAGCAGAGATGGGGCAGGAGGGGAGACCCAGTACTTC. Encoded protein: CATSRDGAGGETQYF. J is TRBJ2-5 and V is TRBV15, with TRBD2 as a possible D gene (6 bases). CDR1 is LNHNV and CDR2 is YYDKDF in the germline V gene (reference sequence). V was shortened by 0 bases and J by 5 bases, with 13 bases between the two germline ends. The CDR3 spans 15 residues.

The chain combines TRBV6-1 with TRBJ1-2, with D perhaps matching TRBD1 (6 bases). CDR3 length: 14 amino acids. Trimming cost V 3 bases and J 4 bases, with 12 bases left between them. Germline CDR1 and CDR2: MNHNS and SASEGT. This chain's CDR3 is CASSDTTGSYGYTF. DNA for the CDR3: TGTGCCAGCAGTGATACAACAGGGTCCTATGGCTACACCTTC.

The rearrangement joins TRBV19 to TRBJ1-6; the D gene is possibly TRBD1 (5 bases). With 8 bases removed from V and 16 bases from J, the gap between germline ends came to 15 bases. The germline CDR1 and CDR2 sequences are LNHDA and SQIVND (reference sequence). There are 11 residues in the CDR3. The CDR3 region has the DNA TGTGCCAGTGCGACGGGGACCAGACTCCACTTT. Amino acids: CASATGTRLHF. The entire variable domain, with the rest obtained from reference TRBV19 and TRBJ1-6, is as follows: DGGITQSPKYLFRKEGQNVTLSCEQNLNHDAMYWYRQDPGQGLRLIYYSQIVNDFQKGDIAEGYSVSREKKESFPLTVTSAQKNPTAFYLCASATGTRLHFGNGTRLTVT.

The J gene is TRBJ1-2, the V gene TRBV30; 12 bases are shared with TRBD1. The V and J ends lost 2 bases and 3 bases, in that order; junction bases with no gene match: 4. Germline assignment: CDR1 GTSNPN and CDR2 SVGIG (reference sequence). This CDR3 region has 15 residues. CDR3 in DNA: TGTGCCTGGAGTTCGGGACAGGGGGCTGACTATGGCTACACCTTC. Protein product: CAWSSGQGADYGYTF.